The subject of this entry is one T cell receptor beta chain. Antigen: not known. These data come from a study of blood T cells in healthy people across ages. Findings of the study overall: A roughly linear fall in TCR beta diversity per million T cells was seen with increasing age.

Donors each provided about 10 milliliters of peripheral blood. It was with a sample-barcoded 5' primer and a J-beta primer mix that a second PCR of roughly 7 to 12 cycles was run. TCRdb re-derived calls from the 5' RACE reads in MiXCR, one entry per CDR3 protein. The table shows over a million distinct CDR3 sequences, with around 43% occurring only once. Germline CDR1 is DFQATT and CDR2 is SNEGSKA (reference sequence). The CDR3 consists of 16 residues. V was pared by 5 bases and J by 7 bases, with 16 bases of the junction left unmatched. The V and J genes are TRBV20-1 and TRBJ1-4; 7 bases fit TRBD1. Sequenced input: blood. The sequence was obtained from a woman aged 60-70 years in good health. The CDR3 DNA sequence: TGCAGTGCTGCACCGGGACAGCTAGGTCTCGGTGAAAAACTGTTTTTT. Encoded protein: CSAAPGQLGLGEKLFF.